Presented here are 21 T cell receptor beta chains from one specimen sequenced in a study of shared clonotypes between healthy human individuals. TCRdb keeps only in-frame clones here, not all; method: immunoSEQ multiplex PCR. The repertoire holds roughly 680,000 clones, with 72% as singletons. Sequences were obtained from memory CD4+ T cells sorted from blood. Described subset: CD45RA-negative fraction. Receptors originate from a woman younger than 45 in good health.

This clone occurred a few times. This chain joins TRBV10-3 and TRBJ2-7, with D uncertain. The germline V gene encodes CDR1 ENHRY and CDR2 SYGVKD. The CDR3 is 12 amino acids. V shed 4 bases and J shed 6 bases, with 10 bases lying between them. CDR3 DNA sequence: TGTGCCATCAGTGGTTCGGGTCGCGAGCAGTACTTC. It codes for CAISGSGREQYF.

The CDR3, as DNA: TGTGCCAGCTCAACGACAAGCAAAAGCACAGATACGCAGTATTTT. Encoded protein: CASSTTSKSTDTQYF. The chain has TRBV18 and TRBJ2-3; no firm D call. The CDR3 extends over 15 amino acids. Germline CDR1 is KGHSH and CDR2 is LQKENI. V shed 5 bases and J shed 0 bases, with 12 bases lying between them. The full variable domain, its missing parts supplied by reference TRBV18 and TRBJ2-3, is NAGVMQNPRHLVRRRGQEARLRCSPMKGHSHVYWYRQLPEEGLKFMVYLQKENIIDESGMPKERFSAEFPKEGPSILRIQQVVRGDSAAYFCASSTTSKSTDTQYFGPGTRLTVL.

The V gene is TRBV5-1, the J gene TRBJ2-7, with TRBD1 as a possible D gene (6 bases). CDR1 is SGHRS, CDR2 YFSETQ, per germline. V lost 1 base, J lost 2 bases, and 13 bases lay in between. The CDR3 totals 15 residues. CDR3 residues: CASSLKGVPPYEQYF. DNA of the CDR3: TGCGCCAGCAGCTTGAAGGGGGTCCCCCCCTACGAGCAGTACTTC.

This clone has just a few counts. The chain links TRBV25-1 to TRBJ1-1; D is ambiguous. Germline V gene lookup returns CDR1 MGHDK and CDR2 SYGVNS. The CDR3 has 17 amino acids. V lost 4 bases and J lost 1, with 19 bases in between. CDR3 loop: CASSGADPPTGNTEAFF. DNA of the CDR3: TGTGCCAGCAGTGGAGCGGACCCACCCACGGGGAACACTGAAGCTTTCTTT.

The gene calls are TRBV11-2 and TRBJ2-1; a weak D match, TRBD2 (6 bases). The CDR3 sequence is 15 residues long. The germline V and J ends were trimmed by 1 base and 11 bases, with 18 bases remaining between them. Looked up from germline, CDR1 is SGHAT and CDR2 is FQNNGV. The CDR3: CASSLATGDTMKQFF. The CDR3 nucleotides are TGTGCCAGCAGCTTAGCAACGGGAGATACAATGAAGCAGTTCTTC.

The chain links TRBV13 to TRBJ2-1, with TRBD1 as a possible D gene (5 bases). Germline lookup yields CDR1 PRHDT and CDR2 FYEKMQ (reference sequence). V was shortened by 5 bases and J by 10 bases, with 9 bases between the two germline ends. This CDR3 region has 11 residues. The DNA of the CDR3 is TGTGCCAGCAGCACGACAGACGAGCAGTTCTTC. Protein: CASSTTDEQFF.

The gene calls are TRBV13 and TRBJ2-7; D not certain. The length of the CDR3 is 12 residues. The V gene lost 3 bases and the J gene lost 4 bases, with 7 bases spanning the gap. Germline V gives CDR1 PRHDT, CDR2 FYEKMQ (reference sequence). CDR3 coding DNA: TGTGCCAGCAGCTTCTCCGGGTACGAGCAGTACTTC. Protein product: CASSFSGYEQYF.

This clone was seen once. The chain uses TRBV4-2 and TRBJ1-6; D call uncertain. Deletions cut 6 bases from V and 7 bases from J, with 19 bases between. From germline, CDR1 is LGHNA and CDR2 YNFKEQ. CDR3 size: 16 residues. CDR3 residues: CASSRSEVERNSPLHF. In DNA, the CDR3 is TGTGCCAGCAGTCGATCGGAGGTGGAGCGGAATTCACCCCTCCACTTT.

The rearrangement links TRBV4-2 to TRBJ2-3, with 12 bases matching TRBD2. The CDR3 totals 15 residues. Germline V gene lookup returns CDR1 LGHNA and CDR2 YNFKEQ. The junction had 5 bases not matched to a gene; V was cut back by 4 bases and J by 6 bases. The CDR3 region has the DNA TGTGCCAGCAGCCCCAGGACTAGCGGGACGGATACGCAGTATTTT. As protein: CASSPRTSGTDTQYF.

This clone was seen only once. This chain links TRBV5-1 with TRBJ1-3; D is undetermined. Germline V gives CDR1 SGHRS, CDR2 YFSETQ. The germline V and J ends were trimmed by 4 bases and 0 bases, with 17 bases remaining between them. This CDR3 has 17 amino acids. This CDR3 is CASSLTVQLNSGNTIYF. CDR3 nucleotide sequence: TGCGCCAGCAGCCTAACCGTACAGTTAAACTCTGGAAACACCATATATTTT.

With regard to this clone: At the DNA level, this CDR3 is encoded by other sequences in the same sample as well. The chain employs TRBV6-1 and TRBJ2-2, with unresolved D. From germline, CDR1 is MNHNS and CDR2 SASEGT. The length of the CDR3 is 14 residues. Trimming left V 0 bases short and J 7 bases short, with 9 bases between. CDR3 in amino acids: CASSEALASGELFF. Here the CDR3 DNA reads TGTGCCAGCAGTGAAGCGCTCGCTAGCGGGGAGCTGTTTTTT.

The CDR3 coding sequence is TGTGCCAGCAGTCTGGAGCCTGAAGCTTTCTTT. It encodes CASSLEPEAFF. V is TRBV2 and J is TRBJ1-1; no clear D gene. CDR3 size: 11 residues. V was cut by 5 bases and J by 6 bases, with 7 bases left in between. In germline, CDR1 is SNHLY, CDR2 FYNNEI.

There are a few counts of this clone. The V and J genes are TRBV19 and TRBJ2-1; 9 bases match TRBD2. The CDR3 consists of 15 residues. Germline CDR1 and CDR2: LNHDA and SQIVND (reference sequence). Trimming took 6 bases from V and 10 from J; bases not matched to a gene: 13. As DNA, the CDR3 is TGTGCCAGTAGCCCGAGCGGGAGGTCCGGTCACGAGCAGTTCTTC. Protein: CASSPSGRSGHEQFF.

The CDR3 reads CASSPTSGLYNEQFF. CDR3 sequence (DNA): TGTGCCAGCAGCCCGACTAGCGGTCTCTACAATGAGCAGTTCTTC. The chain links TRBV6-6 to TRBJ2-1, with 9 bases lining up with TRBD2. Germline V gives CDR1 MNHNY, CDR2 SVGAGI (reference sequence). This CDR3 spans 15 amino acids. Trimming cost V 6 bases and J 3 bases; bases outside gene matches: 6.

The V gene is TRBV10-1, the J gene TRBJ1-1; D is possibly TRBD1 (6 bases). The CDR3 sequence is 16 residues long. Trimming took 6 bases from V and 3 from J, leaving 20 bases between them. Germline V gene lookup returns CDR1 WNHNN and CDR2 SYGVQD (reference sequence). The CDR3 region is CASRPPRGGGDTEAFF. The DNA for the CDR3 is TGCGCCAGCAGGCCCCCGCGAGGAGGGGGTGACACTGAAGCTTTCTTT.

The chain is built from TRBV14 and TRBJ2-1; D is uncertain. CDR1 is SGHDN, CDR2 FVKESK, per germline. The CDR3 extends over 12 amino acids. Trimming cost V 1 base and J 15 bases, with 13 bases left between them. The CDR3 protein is CASSQGLQKRFF. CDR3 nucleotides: TGTGCCAGCAGCCAAGGGCTTCAAAAGCGGTTCTTC.

As DNA, the CDR3 is TGCGCCAGCAGAAAGGACAGGGGGCTTGAAGCTTTCTTT. Its translation: CASRKDRGLEAFF. The gene calls are TRBV5-1 and TRBJ1-1; 11 bases match TRBD1. V lost 5 bases and J lost 7; bases outside the gene matches: 4. The CDR3 has 13 amino acids. CDR1 is SGHRS and CDR2 is YFSETQ in the germline V gene.

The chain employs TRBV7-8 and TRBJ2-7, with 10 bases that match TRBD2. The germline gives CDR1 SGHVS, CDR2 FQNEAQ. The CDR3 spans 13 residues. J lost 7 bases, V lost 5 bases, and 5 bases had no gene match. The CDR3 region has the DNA TGTGCCAGCAGCAGCCAGCGGGAGGGTGAGCAGTACTTC. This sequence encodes CASSSQREGEQYF.

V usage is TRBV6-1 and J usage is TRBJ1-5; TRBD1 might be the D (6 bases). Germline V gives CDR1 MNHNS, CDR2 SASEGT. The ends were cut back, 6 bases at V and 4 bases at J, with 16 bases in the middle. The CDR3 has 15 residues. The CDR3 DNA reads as TGTGCCAGCAGCAGGACAGCTCCAACTAATCAGCCCCAGCATTTT. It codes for CASSRTAPTNQPQHF.

CDR3 nucleotides: TGTGCCAGTAGTACCCCCGGGACTAGCGTTGACAATGAGCAGTTCTTC. Its translation is CASSTPGTSVDNEQFF. This chain connects TRBV19 to TRBJ2-1; 10 bases match TRBD2. Per the germline V gene, CDR1 is LNHDA and CDR2 is SQIVND (reference sequence). The length of the CDR3 is 16 residues. After removal of 4 bases from V and 5 bases from J, the junction contained 8 bases not matched to a gene.

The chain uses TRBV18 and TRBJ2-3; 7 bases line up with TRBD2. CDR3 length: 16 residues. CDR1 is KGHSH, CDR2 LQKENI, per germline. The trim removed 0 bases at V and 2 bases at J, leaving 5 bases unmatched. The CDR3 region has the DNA TGTGCCAGCTCACCACCGACTAGCACGGACACAGATACGCAGTATTTT. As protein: CASSPPTSTDTDTQYF.